This T cell receptor beta chain is from a study of persistence of HIV-infected CD4 T cells. Overlapping HIV-1 Gag 15-mer peptides at about 1 ug per peptide per mL were used. CD40L/CD69 double-negative CD45RO-high memory CD4+ T cells were collected. J lost 3 bases, V lost 2 bases, and 0 bases had no gene match. The CDR3 runs 14 residues. CDR1 and CDR2 (germline): MGHDK, SYGVNS. This clone was detected only a few times. What it binds is unknown. This was the immunoSEQ version 4 assay in survey mode. Sequencing used immunoSEQ multiplex PCR; TCRdb keeps in-frame clones, though not all of them. The repertoire holds roughly 60,000 clones, with under 80% as singletons.

The V call is TRBV25-1, the J call TRBJ2-3; 9 bases align to TRBD2. Sequences were derived from CD4+ T cells sorted from PBMCs after roughly 17-hour stimulation, sampled from a patient who received antiretroviral therapy. This clonotype originated in an adult man with HIV who was CMV-seropositive. Written as DNA, the CDR3 is TGTGCCAGCAGTGAAGCGGGGGGGACAGATACGCAGTATTTT. Translated, it gives CASSEAGGTDTQYF.